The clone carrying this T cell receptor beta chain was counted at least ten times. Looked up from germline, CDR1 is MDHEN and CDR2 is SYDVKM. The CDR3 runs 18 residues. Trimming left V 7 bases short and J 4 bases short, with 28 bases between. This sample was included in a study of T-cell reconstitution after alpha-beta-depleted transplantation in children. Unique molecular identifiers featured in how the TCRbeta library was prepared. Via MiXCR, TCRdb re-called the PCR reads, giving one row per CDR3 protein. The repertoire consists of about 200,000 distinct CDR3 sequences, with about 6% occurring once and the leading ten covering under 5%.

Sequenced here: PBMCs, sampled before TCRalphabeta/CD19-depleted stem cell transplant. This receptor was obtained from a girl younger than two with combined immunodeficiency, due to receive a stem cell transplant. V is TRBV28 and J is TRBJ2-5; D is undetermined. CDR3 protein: CASISHQALVPLIETQYF. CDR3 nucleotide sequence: TGTGCCAGCATCTCTCATCAGGCTCTAGTCCCATTGATAGAGACCCAGTACTTC.